This T cell receptor (beta chain) was captured by sequencing in a study of T cells in Graves' hyperthyroidism and ophthalmopathy. This clonotype has a count of ten or more. Researchers barred patients who had uncontrolled infection, other autoimmune disease, pregnancy or lactation. Amplification targeted TCR beta CDR3 regions from RNA transcripts. The HTBI primer set was used in a first-round RT-PCR of the TCR CDR3. TCRdb independently ran MiXCR on the multiplex PCR reads; one entry per CDR3 protein. The table has about 98,000 distinct CDR3 sequences, roughly 40% seen once; the top ten hold roughly a tenth. Trimming removed 1 base from V and 1 base from J, with 7 bases in between. The CDR3 is made up of 14 amino acids. Germline V gene sequence: CDR1 LNHNV, CDR2 YYDKDF (reference sequence).

The sample consisted of peripheral blood or thyroid tissue (not recorded which). V and J are TRBV15 and TRBJ2-5; tentatively, D is TRBD2 (5 bases). This sequence was found in a woman in her twenties or thirties with Graves' hyperthyroidism. DNA of the CDR3: TGTGCCACCAGCAGAGGAGGGCTCCAAGAGACCCAGTACTTC. Translated: CATSRGGLQETQYF.